Shown below are 13 T cell receptor beta chains from a single sample sequenced in a study of response to subunit inactivated influenza vaccine. TCRdb re-called the RT-PCR reads with MiXCR, one entry per CDR3 protein. The data show about 540,000 distinct CDR3 sequences, 13% to 15% seen once. The sample in question was PBMCs from blood, obtained roughly 13 days after vaccination. These receptors originate from a man in his forties or fifties who received an inactivated influenza vaccine.

The V call is TRBV19, the J call TRBJ2-1, with D possibly TRBD1 on 6 matching bases. This CDR3 is built from 15 residues. Germline V gene lookup returns CDR1 LNHDA and CDR2 SQIVND (reference sequence). Trimming took 6 bases from V and 0 from J, leaving 12 bases between them. In DNA, the CDR3 is TGTGCCAGTAGACAAGACAGGAGCTCCTACAATGAGCAGTTCTTC. Residues: CASRQDRSSYNEQFF. The entire variable domain, with the rest obtained from reference TRBV19 and TRBJ2-1, is as follows: DGGITQSPKYLFRKEGQNVTLSCEQNLNHDAMYWYRQDPGQGLRLIYYSQIVNDFQKGDIAEGYSVSREKKESFPLTVTSAQKNPTAFYLCASRQDRSSYNEQFFGPGTRLTVL.

In its sample, this clonotype was seen a few times. This sequence joins TRBV28 and TRBJ1-6, with 8 bases that match TRBD1. V shed 4 bases and J 1 base; nucleotides not matched to a gene: 9. This CDR3 spans 18 amino acids. Germline CDR1 and CDR2: MDHEN and SYDVKM. CDR3 bases: TGTGCCAGCAGTTCGGGAAACAGGGGGTTATCCTATAATTCACCCCTCCACTTT. This gives the protein CASSSGNRGLSYNSPLHF.

This clonotype was seen a handful of times. This chain joins TRBV27 and TRBJ2-7; D may be TRBD1 (6 bases). The CDR3 extends over 15 amino acids. The V and J ends lost 6 bases and 1 base respectively, with 16 bases between them. The V gene's germline CDR1 is MNHEY and CDR2 SMNVEV (reference sequence). The CDR3 sequence: CASRDRDTVSYEQYF. The CDR3 coding sequence is TGTGCCAGCAGAGACCGGGACACCGTATCCTACGAGCAGTACTTC.

This clonotype showed up just a few times. The chain links TRBV25-1 to TRBJ2-2; possibly TRBD1 or TRBD2 for D (5 bases each). Trimming left V 4 bases short and J 3 bases short, with 21 bases between. There are 18 residues in the CDR3. Germline V lookup: CDR1 MGHDK, CDR2 SYGVNS. The chain's CDR3 is CASSGPSGPWTHTGELFF. The CDR3 DNA is TGTGCCAGCAGTGGCCCGTCGGGACCCTGGACGCACACCGGGGAGCTGTTTTTT.

The chain links TRBV12-3 or TRBV12-4 to TRBJ2-7, with 7 bases lining up with TRBD2. Germline trimming cut 2 bases from V and 3 bases from J; bases unmatched to any gene: 10. The CDR3 is made up of 16 amino acids. This CDR3 reads CASSLSWLAVGYEQYF. CDR3 DNA sequence: TGTGCCAGCAGTTTATCGTGGCTAGCGGTAGGCTACGAGCAGTACTTC.

V gene TRBV5-1 combines with J gene TRBJ1-1; 12 positions agree with TRBD1. Germline-derived CDR1 and CDR2 are SGHRS and YFSETQ. The CDR3 has 16 amino acids. The V segment lost 4 bases and the J segment 4 bases; nucleotides outside the gene matches: 8. The CDR3 region is CASSPGQGARITEAFF. The CDR3 DNA reads TGCGCCAGCAGCCCGGGACAGGGGGCGCGTATCACTGAAGCTTTCTTT.

This sequence joins TRBV3-1 and TRBJ2-3, with TRBD2 identical over 8 bases. Germline trimming cut 1 base from V and 7 bases from J; bases unmatched to any gene: 10. The CDR3 runs 16 residues. Germline CDR1 and CDR2: LGHDT and YNNKEL (reference sequence). The CDR3 protein is CASSQAKGLAANTQYF. CDR3 sequence (DNA): TGTGCCAGCAGCCAAGCAAAAGGACTAGCTGCGAATACGCAGTATTTT.

This chain uses TRBV7-6 with TRBJ2-3; 9 bases agree with TRBD1. Germline values: CDR1 SGHVS, CDR2 FNYEAQ. With 6 bases clipped from V and 5 bases from J, the junction kept 9 bases outside the gene matches. The CDR3 spans 15 residues. DNA for the CDR3: TGTGCCAGCAGACGGGGGACAGGGAAAGGAGATACGCAGTATTTT. Amino acid sequence: CASRRGTGKGDTQYF.

In its sample, this clonotype was seen a few times. The chain employs TRBV7-2 and TRBJ2-5; D possibly corresponds to TRBD2 (6 bases). V lost 5 bases and J lost 2, with 12 bases in between. Germline V gives CDR1 SGHTA, CDR2 FQGNSA. The CDR3 runs 14 residues. In DNA form, the CDR3 reads TGTGCCAGCAGCGCACGGGGGTTACAAGAGACCCAGTACTTC. The encoded protein is CASSARGLQETQYF.

The chain combines TRBV18 with TRBJ2-7; a weak D match, TRBD1 (7 bases). V was trimmed by 3 bases and J by 4 bases, leaving 16 bases between them. Germline loops: CDR1 KGHSH, CDR2 LQKENI. CDR3 size: 15 residues. CDR3 sequence: CASSPRGTVRYEQYF. CDR3 sequence (DNA): TGTGCCAGCTCACCGCGCGGGACAGTCCGGTACGAGCAGTACTTC.

The chain carries TRBV7-2 and TRBJ1-1; D is ambiguous. Germline V gene sequence: CDR1 SGHTA, CDR2 FQGNSA. This CDR3 is 13 amino acids long. V was shortened by 5 bases and J by 8 bases, with 15 bases between the two germline ends. CDR3 in amino acids: CASSLLDDFEAFF. CDR3 DNA: TGTGCCAGCAGCCTCTTGGACGACTTCGAAGCTTTCTTT.

J is TRBJ2-1 and V is TRBV4-3, with TRBD1 identical over 8 bases. Trimming took 1 base from V and 6 from J; bases not matched to a gene: 5. This CDR3 is built from 15 residues. Germline V lookup: CDR1 LGHNA, CDR2 YSLEER. The CDR3 region has the DNA TGCGCCAGCAGCCAAGTAGGACAGGGTATCAATGAGCAGTTCTTC. This translates into CASSQVGQGINEQFF.

The chain uses TRBV10-2 and TRBJ2-3; 9 bases agree with TRBD2. V lost 6 bases and J lost 3; bases outside the gene matches: 7. This CDR3 is built from 15 residues. Germline-derived CDR1 and CDR2 are WSHSY and SAAADI. The CDR3 protein is CASRWRGGRTDTQYF. The CDR3 coding sequence is TGCGCCAGCAGATGGCGGGGGGGCCGGACAGATACGCAGTATTTT.